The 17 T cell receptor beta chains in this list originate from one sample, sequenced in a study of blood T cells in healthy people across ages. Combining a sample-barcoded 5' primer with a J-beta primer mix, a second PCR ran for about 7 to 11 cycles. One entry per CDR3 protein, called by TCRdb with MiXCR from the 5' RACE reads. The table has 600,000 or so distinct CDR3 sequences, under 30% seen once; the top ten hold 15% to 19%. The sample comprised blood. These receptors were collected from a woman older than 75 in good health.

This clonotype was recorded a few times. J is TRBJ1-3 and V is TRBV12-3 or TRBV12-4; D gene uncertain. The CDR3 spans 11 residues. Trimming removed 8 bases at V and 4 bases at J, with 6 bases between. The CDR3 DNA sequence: TGTGCCAGCGCGGAAGGAAACACCATATATTTT. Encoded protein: CASAEGNTIYF.

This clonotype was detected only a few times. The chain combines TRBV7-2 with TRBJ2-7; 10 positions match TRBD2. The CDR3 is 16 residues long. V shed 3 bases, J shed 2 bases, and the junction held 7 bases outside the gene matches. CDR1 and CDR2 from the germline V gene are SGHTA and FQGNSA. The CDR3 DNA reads TGTGCCAGCAGCTTGACTTCGAGCGGGGGGGCCTACGAGCAGTACTTC. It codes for CASSLTSSGGAYEQYF. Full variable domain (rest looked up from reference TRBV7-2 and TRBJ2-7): GAGVSQSPSNKVTEKGKDVELRCDPISGHTALYWYRQSLGQGLEFLIYFQGNSAPDKSGLPSDRFSAERTGGSVSTLTIQRTQQEDSAVYLCASSLTSSGGAYEQYFGPGTRLTVT.

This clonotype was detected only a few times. CDR3 nucleotide sequence: TGCAGTGCTGAATCCGGGACTAGCGCCCGGACCCAGTACTTC. This gives the protein CSAESGTSARTQYF. The gene calls are TRBV20-1 and TRBJ2-5, with TRBD2 matching 10 bases. The CDR3 extends over 14 amino acids. V lost 5 bases, J lost 7 bases, and 10 bases stayed unmatched. CDR1 is DFQATT, CDR2 SNEGSKA, per germline (reference sequence).

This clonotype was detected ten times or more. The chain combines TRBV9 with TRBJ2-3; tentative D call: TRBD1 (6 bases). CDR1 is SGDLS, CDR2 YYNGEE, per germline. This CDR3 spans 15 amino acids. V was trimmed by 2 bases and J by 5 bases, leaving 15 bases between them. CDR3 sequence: CASSVGALRGDTQYF. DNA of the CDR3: TGTGCCAGCAGCGTGGGGGCCCTTAGGGGAGATACGCAGTATTTT.

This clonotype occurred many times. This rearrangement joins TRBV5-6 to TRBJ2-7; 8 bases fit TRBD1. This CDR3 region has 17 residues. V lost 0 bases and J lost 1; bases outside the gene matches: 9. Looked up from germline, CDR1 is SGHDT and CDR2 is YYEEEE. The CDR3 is CASSLGSRTGPSYEQYF. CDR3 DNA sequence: TGTGCCAGCAGCTTGGGGAGCCGGACAGGGCCGTCCTACGAGCAGTACTTC.

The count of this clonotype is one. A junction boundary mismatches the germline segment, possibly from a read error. The CDR3 loop reads CSALPDQGMNTEAYF. The CDR3 DNA reads TGCAGTGCCCTACCGGACCAGGGGATGAACACTGAAGCTTACTTT. The chain is built from TRBV20-1 and TRBJ1-1, with a tentative D call TRBD1 (6 bases). The CDR3 contains 15 residues. From germline, CDR1 is DFQATT and CDR2 SNEGSKA (reference sequence).

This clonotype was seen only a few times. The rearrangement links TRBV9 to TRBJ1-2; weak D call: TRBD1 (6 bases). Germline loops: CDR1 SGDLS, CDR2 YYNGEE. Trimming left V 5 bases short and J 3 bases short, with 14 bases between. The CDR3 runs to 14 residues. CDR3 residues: CASSLQGGDYGYTF. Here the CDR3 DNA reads TGTGCCAGCAGTTTACAGGGCGGGGACTATGGCTACACCTTC. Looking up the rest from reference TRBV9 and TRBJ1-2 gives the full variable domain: DSGVTQTPKHLITATGQRVTLRCSPRSGDLSVYWYQQSLDQGLQFLIQYYNGEERAKGNILERFSAQQFPDLHSELNLSSLELGDSALYFCASSLQGGDYGYTFGSGTRLTVV.

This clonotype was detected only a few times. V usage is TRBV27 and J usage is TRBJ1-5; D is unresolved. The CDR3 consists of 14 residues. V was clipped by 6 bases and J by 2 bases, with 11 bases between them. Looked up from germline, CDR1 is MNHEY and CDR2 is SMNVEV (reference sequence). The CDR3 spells CASSRVSRNQPQHF. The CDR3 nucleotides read TGTGCCAGCAGCCGCGTATCCCGCAATCAGCCCCAGCATTTT.

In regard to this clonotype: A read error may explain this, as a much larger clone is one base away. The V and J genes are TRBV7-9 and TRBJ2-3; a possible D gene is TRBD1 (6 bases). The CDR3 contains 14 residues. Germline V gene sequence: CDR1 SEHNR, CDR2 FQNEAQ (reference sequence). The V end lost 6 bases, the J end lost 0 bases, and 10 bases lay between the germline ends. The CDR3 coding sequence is TGTGCCAGCAGTGGGACAACCAGCACAGATACGCAGTATTTT. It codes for CASSGTTSTDTQYF. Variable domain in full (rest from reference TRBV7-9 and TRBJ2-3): DTGVSQNPRHKITKRGQNVTFRCDPISEHNRLYWYRQTLGQGPEFLTYFQNEAQLEKSRLLSDRFSAERPKGSFSTLEIQRTEQGDSAMYLCASSGTTSTDTQYFGPGTRLTVL.

CDR3 in DNA: TGTGCCAGCAGCCCTCGTGGACAGGGTCGGTGGGAGACCCAGTACTTC. This gives the protein CASSPRGQGRWETQYF. J is TRBJ2-5 and V is TRBV6-2 or TRBV6-3, with 8 bases lining up with TRBD1. The length of the CDR3 is 16 residues. Per germline, CDR1 MNHEY and CDR2 SVGEGT. V shed 6 bases, J shed 5 bases, and the junction held 14 bases outside the gene matches.

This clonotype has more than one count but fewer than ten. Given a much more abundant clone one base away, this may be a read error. The CDR3 nucleotides are TGCGCCAGCAGCTGGGGTCCTAATAGAGATACGCAGTATTTT. Translated: CASSWGPNRDTQYF. The chain joins TRBV5-1 to TRBJ2-3; unclear D gene. Germline-derived CDR1 and CDR2 are SGHRS and YFSETQ. Between the trimmed V and J ends, which lost 3 bases and 5 bases, there was a span of 13 bases. The CDR3 is made up of 14 amino acids.

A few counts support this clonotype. The CDR3 DNA is TGTGCCAGCAGCGTAAGACCCGGGACAGGGAACACTGAAGCTTTCTTT. Amino acids: CASSVRPGTGNTEAFF. V is TRBV9 and J is TRBJ1-1; 8 bases are a match to TRBD1. CDR1 is SGDLS and CDR2 is YYNGEE in the germline V gene. This CDR3 has 16 amino acids. The V and J ends lost 1 base and 1 base, in that order; junction bases with no gene match: 6.

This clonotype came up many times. CDR3 bases: TGTGCCAGCAGCAACCCCGGACTAGCGGGGGGGCCCGAGCAGTACTTC. Protein product: CASSNPGLAGGPEQYF. The rearrangement uses TRBV7-2 and TRBJ2-7, with 15 bases that match TRBD2. Trimming cost V 5 bases and J 6 bases; bases outside gene matches: 8. The CDR3 totals 16 residues. From germline, CDR1 is SGHTA and CDR2 FQGNSA.

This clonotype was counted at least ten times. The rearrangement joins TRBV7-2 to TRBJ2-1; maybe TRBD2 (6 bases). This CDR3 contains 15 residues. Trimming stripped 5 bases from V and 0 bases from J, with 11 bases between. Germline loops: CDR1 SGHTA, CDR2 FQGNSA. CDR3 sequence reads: CASSGTSSSYNEQFF. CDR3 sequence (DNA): TGTGCCAGCAGCGGTACTAGCTCCTCCTACAATGAGCAGTTCTTC.

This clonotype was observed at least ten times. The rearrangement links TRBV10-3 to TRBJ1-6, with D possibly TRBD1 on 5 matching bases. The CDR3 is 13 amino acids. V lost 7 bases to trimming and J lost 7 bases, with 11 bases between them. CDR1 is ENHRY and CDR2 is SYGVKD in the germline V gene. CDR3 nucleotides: TGTGCCATCAAGAGACAGCTGAATTCACCCCTCCACTTT. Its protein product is CAIKRQLNSPLHF.

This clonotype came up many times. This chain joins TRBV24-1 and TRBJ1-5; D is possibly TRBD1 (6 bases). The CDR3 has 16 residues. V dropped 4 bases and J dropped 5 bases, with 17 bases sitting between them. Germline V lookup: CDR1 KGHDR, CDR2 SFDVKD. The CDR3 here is CATSEGAAGAHQPQHF. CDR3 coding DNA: TGTGCCACCAGTGAGGGAGCGGCAGGGGCTCATCAGCCCCAGCATTTT.

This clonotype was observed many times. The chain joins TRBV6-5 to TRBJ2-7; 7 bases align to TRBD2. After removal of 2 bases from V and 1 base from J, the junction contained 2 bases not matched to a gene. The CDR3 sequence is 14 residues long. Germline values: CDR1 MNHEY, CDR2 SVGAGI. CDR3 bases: TGTGCCAGCAGTTACGGGGGGGGTTCCTACGAGCAGTACTTC. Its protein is CASSYGGGSYEQYF.